This is a list of T cell receptor beta chains from one sample in a study of vaccination effects on CD4 cells after COVID-19. Generated by immunoSEQ multiplex PCR, the TCRdb table keeps only in-frame clones and is missing some. The table lists tens of thousands of clones, around 79% of them singletons. The antigens for these receptors are not known. The source material was CD4+ T cells from PBMCs cultured with HCoV-NL63 spike peptides, sampled before COVID-19 vaccination. These receptors were obtained from a human donor who received a COVID-19 vaccine. CDR3s leave out the opening cysteine and the closing phenylalanine or tryptophan. Fields, in order: J gene, V gene, CDR3 protein.

j_call: TRBJ2-5; v_call: TRBV18; cdr3_aa: ASSRTGQETQY
j_call: TRBJ2-3; v_call: TRBV2; cdr3_aa: ASRPDGISTDTQY
j_call: TRBJ2-1; v_call: TRBV6-5; cdr3_aa: ASGGDRSYNEQF
j_call: TRBJ1-2; v_call: TRBV6-5; cdr3_aa: ASRRTVNYGYT
j_call: TRBJ1-1; v_call: TRBV14; cdr3_aa: ASSQFRNTEAF
j_call: TRBJ1-2; v_call: TRBV2; cdr3_aa: ASDRGNYGYT
j_call: TRBJ1-4; v_call: TRBV7-2; cdr3_aa: ASSPGRTGTNEKLF
j_call: TRBJ1-4; v_call: TRBV5-1; cdr3_aa: ASSLATGRNEKLF
j_call: TRBJ2-1; v_call: TRBV7-9; cdr3_aa: ASSTSGGRGEQF
j_call: TRBJ2-3; v_call: TRBV7-3; cdr3_aa: ASSPGTYPRTDTQY
j_call: TRBJ1-6; v_call: TRBV18; cdr3_aa: ASSPQGKNSPLH
j_call: TRBJ2-5; v_call: TRBV30; cdr3_aa: AWSSGGVETQY